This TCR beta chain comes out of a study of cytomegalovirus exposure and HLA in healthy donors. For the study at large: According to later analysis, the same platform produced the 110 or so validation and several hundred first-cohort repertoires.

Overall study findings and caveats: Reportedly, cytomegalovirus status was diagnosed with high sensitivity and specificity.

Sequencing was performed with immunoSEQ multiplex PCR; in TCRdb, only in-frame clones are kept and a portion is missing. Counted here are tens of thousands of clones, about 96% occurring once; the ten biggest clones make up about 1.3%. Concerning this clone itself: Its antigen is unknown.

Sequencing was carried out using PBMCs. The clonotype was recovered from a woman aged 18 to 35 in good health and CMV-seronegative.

The CDR3 nucleotides are TGCGCCAGCAGTCGGTCCCCGGGACTAGCGGGGAACAATGAGCAGTTCTTC. As protein: CASSRSPGLAGNNEQFF. The J gene is TRBJ2-1, the V gene TRBV5-1, with TRBD2 matching 13 bases. The V segment lost 5 bases and the J segment 5 bases; nucleotides outside the gene matches: 10. The CDR3 consists of 17 residues. Germline-derived CDR1 and CDR2 are SGHRS and YFSETQ.